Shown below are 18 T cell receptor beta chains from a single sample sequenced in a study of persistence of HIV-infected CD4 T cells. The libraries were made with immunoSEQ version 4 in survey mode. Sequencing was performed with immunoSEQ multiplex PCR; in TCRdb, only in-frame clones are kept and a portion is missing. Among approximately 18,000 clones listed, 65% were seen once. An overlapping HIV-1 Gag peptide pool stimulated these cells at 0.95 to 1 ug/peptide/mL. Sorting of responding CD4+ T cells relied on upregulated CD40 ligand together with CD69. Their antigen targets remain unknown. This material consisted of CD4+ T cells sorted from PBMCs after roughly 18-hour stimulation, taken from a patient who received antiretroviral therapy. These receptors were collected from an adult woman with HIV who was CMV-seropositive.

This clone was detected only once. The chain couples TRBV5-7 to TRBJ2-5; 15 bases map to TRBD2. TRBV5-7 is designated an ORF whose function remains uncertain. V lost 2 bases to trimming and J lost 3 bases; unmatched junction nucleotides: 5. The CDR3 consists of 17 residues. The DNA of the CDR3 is TGTGCCAGCAGCTTACGGACTAGCGGGGGGGCCGAAGAGACCCAGTACTTC. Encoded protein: CASSLRTSGGAEETQYF.

The CDR3 DNA is TGTGCCTGGAGCTTACAGGGCGGAGTTGGCTACACCTTC. As protein: CAWSLQGGVGYTF. V usage is TRBV30 and J usage is TRBJ1-2; D is possibly TRBD1 (6 bases). The CDR3 spans 13 residues. Germline V gives CDR1 GTSNPN, CDR2 SVGIG (reference sequence). Trimming removed 3 bases from V and 7 bases from J, with 15 bases in between.

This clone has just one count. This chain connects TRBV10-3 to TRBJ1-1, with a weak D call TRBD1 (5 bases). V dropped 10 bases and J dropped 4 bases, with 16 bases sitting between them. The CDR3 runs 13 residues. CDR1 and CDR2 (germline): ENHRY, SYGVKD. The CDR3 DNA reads TGTGCCACCTGGGGGGGGTCTGGCACTGAAGCTTTCTTT. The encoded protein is CATWGGSGTEAFF.

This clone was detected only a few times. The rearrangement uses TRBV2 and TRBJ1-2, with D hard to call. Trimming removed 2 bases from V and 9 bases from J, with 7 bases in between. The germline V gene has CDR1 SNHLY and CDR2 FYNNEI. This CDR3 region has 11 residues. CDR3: CASSETHSYTF. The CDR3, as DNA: TGTGCCAGCAGTGAAACGCACAGCTACACCTTC.

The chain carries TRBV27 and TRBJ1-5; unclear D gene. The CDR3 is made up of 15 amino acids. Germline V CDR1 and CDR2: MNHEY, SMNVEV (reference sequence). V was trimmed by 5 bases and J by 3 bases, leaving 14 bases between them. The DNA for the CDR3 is TGTGCCAGCAGTCGACTCGACGGAAACAATCAGCCCCAGCATTTT. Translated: CASSRLDGNNQPQHF.

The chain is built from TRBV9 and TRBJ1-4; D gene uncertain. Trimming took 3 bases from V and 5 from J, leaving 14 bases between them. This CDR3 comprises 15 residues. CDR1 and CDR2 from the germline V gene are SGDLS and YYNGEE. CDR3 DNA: TGTGCCAGCAGCGGAACAGACGGAAGCAATGAAAAACTGTTTTTT. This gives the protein CASSGTDGSNEKLFF.

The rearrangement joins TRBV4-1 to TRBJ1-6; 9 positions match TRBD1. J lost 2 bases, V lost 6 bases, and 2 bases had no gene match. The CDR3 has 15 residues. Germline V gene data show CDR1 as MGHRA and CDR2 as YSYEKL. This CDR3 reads CASRRQGAYNSPLHF. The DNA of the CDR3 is TGCGCCAGCAGACGACAGGGGGCCTATAATTCACCCCTCCACTTT.

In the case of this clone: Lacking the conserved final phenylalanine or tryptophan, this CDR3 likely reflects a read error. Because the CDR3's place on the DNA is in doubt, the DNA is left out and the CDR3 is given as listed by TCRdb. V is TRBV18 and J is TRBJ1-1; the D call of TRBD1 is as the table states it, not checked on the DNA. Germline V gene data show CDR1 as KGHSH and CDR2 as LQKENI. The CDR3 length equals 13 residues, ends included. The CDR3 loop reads CASSHNTDRQGRI.

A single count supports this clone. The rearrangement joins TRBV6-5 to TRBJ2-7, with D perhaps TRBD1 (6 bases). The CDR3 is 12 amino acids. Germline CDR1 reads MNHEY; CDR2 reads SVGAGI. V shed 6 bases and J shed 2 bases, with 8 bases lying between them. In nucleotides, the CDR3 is TGTGCCAGCAGAAACAGGGCCTACGAGCAGTACTTC. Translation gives CASRNRAYEQYF.

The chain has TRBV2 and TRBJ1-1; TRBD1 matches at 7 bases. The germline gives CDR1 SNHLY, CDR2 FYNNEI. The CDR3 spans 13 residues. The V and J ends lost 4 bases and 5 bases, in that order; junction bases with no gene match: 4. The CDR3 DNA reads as TGTGCCAGCAGTGGACAGGGAAGGACTGAAGCTTTCTTT. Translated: CASSGQGRTEAFF.

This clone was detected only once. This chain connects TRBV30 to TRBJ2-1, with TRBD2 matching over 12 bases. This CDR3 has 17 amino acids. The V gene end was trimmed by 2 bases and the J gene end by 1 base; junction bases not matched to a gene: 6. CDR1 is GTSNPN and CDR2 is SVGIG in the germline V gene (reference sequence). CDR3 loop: CAWSPLAGGFSYNEQFF. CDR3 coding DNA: TGTGCCTGGAGTCCACTAGCGGGGGGTTTTTCCTACAATGAGCAGTTCTTC.

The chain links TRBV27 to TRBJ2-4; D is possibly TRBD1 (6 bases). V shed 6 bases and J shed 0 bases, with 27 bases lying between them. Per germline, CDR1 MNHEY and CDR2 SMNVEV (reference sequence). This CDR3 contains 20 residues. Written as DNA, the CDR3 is TGTGCCAGCAGCCGGCTGACAGGCTCACCGAGCACGCTAGCCAAAAACATTCAGTACTTC. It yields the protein CASSRLTGSPSTLAKNIQYF.

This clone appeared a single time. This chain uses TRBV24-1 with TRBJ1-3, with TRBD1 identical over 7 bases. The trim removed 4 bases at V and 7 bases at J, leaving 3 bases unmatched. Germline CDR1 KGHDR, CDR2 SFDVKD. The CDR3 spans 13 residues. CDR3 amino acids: CATSDQGDNTIYF. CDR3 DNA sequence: TGTGCCACCAGTGACCAGGGGGACAACACCATATATTTT.

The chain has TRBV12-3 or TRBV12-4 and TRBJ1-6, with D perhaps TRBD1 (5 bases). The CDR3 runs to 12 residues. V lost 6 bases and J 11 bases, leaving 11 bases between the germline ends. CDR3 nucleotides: TGTGCCAGCAGCCACGGGGCCGCACCCCTCCACTTT. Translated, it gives CASSHGAAPLHF.

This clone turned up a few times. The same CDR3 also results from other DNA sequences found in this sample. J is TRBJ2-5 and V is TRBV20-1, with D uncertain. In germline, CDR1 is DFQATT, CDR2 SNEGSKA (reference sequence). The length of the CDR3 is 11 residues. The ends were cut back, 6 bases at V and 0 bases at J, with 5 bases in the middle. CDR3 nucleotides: TGCAGTGCCCAGAACCAAGAGACCCAGTACTTC. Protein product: CSAQNQETQYF.

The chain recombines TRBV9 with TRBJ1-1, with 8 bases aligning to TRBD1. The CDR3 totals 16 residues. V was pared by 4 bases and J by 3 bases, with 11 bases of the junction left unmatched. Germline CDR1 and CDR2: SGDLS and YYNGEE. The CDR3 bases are TGTGCCAGCAGCACCGGACAGGGCGTCTTTGACACTGAAGCTTTCTTT. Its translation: CASSTGQGVFDTEAFF.

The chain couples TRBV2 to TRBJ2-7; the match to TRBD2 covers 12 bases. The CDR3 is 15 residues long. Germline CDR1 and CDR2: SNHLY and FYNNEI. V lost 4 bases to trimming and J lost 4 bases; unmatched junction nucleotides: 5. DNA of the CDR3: TGTGCCAGCAGTGCCAGGACTAGCGGGGCTTACGAGCAGTACTTC. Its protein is CASSARTSGAYEQYF.

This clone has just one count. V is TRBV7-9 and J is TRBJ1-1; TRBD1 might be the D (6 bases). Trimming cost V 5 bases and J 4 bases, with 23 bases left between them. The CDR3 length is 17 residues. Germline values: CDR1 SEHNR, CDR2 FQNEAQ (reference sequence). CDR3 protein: CASSPRGWGQGGTEAFF. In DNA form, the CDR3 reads TGTGCCAGCAGCCCTAGGGGTTGGGGACAAGGAGGCACTGAAGCTTTCTTT.